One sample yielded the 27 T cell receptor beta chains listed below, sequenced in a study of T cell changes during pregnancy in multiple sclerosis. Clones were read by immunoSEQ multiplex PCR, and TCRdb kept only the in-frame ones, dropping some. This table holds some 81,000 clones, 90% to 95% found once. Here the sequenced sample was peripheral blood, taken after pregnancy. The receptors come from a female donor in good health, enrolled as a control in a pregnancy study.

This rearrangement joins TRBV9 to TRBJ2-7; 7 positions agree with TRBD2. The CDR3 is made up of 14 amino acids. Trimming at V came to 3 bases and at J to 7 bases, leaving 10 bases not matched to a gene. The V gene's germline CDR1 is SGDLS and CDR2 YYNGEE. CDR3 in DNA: TGTGCCAGCAGCGCGGGTAACTTGGGGGGGGAGCAGTACTTC. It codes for CASSAGNLGGEQYF.

Here the CDR3 reads CASSTRDSYNSPLHF. Here the CDR3 DNA reads TGTGCCAGCAGCACAAGGGACAGCTATAATTCACCCCTCCACTTT. This sequence joins TRBV5-6 and TRBJ1-6; 7 positions agree with TRBD1. The germline V gene encodes CDR1 SGHDT and CDR2 YYEEEE. V was clipped by 4 bases and J by 3 bases; unmatched bases: 4. The CDR3 is made up of 15 amino acids.

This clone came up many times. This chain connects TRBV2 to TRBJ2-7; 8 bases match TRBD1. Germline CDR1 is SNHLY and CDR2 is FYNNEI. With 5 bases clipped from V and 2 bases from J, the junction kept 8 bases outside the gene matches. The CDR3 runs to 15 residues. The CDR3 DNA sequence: TGTGCCAGCAGTCAGTCGAGACAGGGGACCTACGAGCAGTACTTC. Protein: CASSQSRQGTYEQYF.

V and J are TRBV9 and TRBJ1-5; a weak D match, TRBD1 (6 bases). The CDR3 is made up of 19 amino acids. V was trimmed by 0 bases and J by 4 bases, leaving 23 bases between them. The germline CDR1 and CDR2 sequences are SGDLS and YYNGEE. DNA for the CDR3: TGTGCCAGCAGCGTAGCGGGGCCAGCGGGGCAGGGGCTAAATCAGCCCCAGCATTTT. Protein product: CASSVAGPAGQGLNQPQHF.

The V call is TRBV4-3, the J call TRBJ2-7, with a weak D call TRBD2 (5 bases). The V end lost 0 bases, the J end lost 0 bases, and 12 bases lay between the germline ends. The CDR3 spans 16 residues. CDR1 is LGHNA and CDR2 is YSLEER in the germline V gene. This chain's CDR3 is CASSQERGPSSYEQYF. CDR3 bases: TGCGCCAGCAGCCAAGAGCGAGGGCCGAGCTCCTACGAGCAGTACTTC.

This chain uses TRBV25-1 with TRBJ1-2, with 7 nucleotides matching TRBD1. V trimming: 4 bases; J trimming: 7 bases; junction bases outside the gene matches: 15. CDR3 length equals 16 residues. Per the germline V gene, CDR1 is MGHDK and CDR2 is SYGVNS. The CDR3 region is CASSGRDSPPTGGYTF. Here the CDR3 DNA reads TGTGCCAGCAGTGGACGGGACAGCCCCCCGACTGGTGGCTACACCTTC.

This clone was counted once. The CDR3 DNA follows: TGTGCCAGCAGTTACGATGGGAGGGGGAGGAATGGCTACACCTTC. Residues: CASSYDGRGRNGYTF. The chain recombines TRBV6-5 with TRBJ1-2, with D maybe TRBD1 (6 bases). V lost 2 bases and J 6 bases, leaving 16 bases between the germline ends. Germline CDR1 and CDR2: MNHEY and SVGAGI. The CDR3 extends over 15 amino acids.

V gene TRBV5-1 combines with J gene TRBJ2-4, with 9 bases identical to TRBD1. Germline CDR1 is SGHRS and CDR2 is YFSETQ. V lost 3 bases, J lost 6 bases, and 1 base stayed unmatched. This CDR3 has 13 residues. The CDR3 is CASSSGQGNIQYF. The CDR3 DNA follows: TGCGCCAGCAGCTCGGGACAGGGAAACATTCAGTACTTC. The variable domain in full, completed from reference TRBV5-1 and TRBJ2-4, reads KAGVTQTPRYLIKTRGQQVTLSCSPISGHRSVSWYQQTPGQGLQFLFEYFSETQRNKGNFPGRFSGRQFSNSRSEMNVSTLELGDSALYLCASSSGQGNIQYFGAGTRLSVL.

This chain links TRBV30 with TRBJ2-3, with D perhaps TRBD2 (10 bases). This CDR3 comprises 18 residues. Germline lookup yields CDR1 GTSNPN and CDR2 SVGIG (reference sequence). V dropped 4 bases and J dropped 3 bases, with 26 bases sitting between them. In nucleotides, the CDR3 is TGTGCCTGGAAACACAGGGGGCTACGTAGCGGGAGGACAGATACGCAGTATTTT. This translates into CAWKHRGLRSGRTDTQYF.

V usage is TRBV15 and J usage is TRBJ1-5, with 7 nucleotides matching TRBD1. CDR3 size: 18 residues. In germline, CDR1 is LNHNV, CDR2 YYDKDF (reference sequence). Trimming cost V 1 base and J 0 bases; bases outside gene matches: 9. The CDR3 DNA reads TGTGCCACCAGCAGAGCCTCGGGGACAGTATATAGCAATCAGCCCCAGCATTTT. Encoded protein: CATSRASGTVYSNQPQHF.

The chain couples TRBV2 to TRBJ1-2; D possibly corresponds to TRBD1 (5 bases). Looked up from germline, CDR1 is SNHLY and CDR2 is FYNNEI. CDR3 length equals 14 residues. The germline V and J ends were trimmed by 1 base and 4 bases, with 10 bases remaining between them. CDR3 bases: TGTGCCAGCAGTGAAGGGCAGGGTCTCTATGGCTACACCTTC. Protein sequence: CASSEGQGLYGYTF.

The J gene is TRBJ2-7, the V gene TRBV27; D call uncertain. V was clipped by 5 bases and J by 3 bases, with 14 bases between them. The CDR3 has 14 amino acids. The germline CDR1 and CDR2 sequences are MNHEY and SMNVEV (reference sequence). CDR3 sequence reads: CASSPNRVSYEQYF. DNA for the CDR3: TGTGCCAGCAGTCCGAACCGGGTAAGCTACGAGCAGTACTTC.

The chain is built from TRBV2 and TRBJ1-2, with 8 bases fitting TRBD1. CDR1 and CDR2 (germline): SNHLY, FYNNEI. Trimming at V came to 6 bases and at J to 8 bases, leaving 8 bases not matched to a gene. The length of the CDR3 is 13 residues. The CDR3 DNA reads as TGTGCCAGCAGAGAGACAGGGGCGGGGGGCTACACCTTC. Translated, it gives CASRETGAGGYTF.

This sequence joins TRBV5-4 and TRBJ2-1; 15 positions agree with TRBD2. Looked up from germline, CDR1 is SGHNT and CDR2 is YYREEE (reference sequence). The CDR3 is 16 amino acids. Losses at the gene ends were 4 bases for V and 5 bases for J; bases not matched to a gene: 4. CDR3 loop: CASSPGTSGGNNEQFF. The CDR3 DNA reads TGTGCCAGCAGCCCAGGGACTAGCGGGGGGAACAATGAGCAGTTCTTC.

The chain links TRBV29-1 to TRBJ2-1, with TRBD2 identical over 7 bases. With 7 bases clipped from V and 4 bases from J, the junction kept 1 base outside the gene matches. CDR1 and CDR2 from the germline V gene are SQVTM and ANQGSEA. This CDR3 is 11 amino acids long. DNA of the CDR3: TGCAGCGCGGGGGGATACAATGAGCAGTTCTTC. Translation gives CSAGGYNEQFF.

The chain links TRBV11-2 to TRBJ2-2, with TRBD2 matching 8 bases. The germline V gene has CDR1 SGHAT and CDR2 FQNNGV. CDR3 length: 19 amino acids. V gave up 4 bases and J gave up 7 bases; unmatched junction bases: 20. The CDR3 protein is CASSSLIRQREWRNGELFF. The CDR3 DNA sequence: TGTGCCAGCAGCTCACTTATACGGCAGCGGGAGTGGCGTAACGGGGAGCTGTTTTTT.

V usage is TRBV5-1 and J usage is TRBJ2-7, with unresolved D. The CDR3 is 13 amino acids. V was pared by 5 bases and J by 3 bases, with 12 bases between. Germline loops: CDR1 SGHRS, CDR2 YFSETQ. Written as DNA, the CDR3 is TGCGCCAGCAGTTCCCTCCCTTTCTACGAGCAGTACTTC. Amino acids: CASSSLPFYEQYF. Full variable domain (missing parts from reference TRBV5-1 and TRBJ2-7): KAGVTQTPRYLIKTRGQQVTLSCSPISGHRSVSWYQQTPGQGLQFLFEYFSETQRNKGNFPGRFSGRQFSNSRSEMNVSTLELGDSALYLCASSSLPFYEQYFGPGTRLTVT.

CDR3 amino acids: CASIPAGADGSNQPQHF. CDR3 bases: TGTGCCAGTATACCCGCAGGGGCGGACGGTAGCAATCAGCCCCAGCATTTT. This sequence joins TRBV28 and TRBJ1-5, with D perhaps TRBD1 (6 bases). The ends were cut back, 9 bases at V and 0 bases at J, with 21 bases in the middle. The CDR3 has 17 residues. Germline V gene sequence: CDR1 MDHEN, CDR2 SYDVKM. The whole variable domain, filled in from reference TRBV28 and TRBJ1-5, reads DVKVTQSSRYLVKRTGEKVFLECVQDMDHENMFWYRQDPGLGLRLIYFSYDVKMKEKGDIPEGYSVSREKKERFSLILESASTNQTSMYLCASIPAGADGSNQPQHFGDGTRLSIL.

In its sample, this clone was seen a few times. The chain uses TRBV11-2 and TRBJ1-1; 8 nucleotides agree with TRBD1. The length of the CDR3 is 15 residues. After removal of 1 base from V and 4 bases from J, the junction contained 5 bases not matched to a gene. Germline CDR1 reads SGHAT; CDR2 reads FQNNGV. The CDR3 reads CASSLGGTGITEAFF. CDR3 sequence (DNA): TGTGCCAGCAGCTTAGGGGGGACAGGCATCACTGAAGCTTTCTTT.

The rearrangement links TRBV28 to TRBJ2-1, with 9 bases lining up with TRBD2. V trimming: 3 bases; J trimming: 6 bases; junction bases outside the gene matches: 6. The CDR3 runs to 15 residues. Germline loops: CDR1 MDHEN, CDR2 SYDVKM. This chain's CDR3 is CASSFRSGSRNEQFF. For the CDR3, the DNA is TGTGCCAGCAGTTTCCGTAGCGGGAGTCGCAATGAGCAGTTCTTC.

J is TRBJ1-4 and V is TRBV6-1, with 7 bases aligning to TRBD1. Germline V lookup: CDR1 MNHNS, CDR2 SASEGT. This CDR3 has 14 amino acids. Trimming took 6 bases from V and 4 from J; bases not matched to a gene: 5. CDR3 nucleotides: TGTGCCAGCAGGACCCGGGACAGTAATGAAAAACTGTTTTTT. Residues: CASRTRDSNEKLFF.

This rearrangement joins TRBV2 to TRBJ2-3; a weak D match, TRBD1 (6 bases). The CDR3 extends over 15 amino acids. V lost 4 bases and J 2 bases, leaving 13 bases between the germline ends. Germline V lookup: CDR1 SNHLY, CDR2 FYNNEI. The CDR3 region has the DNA TGTGCCAGCAGTGCTCTGGGGGCCGACACAGATACGCAGTATTTT. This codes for CASSALGADTDTQYF. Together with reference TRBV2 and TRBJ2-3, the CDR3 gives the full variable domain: EPEVTQTPSHQVTQMGQEVILRCVPISNHLYFYWYRQILGQKVEFLVSFYNNEISEKSEIFDDQFSVERPDGSNFTLKIRSTKLEDSAMYFCASSALGADTDTQYFGPGTRLTVL.

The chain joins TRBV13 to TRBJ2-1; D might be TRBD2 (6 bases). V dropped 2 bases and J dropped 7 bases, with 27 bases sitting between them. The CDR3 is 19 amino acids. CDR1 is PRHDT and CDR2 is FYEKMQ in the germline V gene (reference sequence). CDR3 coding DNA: TGTGCCAGCAGCTTATGGCCCGGTCACGGGGGAGAAGTTAGGAATGAGCAGTTCTTC. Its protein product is CASSLWPGHGGEVRNEQFF.

The CDR3 bases are TGTGCCAGCAGTCCCTACGGGGGTGCCACCGGGGAGCTGTTTTTT. Amino acids: CASSPYGGATGELFF. The V and J genes are TRBV11-3 and TRBJ2-2, with D possibly TRBD2 on 6 matching bases. Germline V CDR1 and CDR2: SGHNT, YENEEA. V was clipped by 6 bases and J by 4 bases, with 15 bases between them. The CDR3 spans 15 residues. Using reference TRBV11-3 and TRBJ2-2 for the parts outside the CDR3, the full variable domain is EAGVVQSPRYKIIEKKQPVAFWCNPISGHNTLYWYLQNLGQGPELLIRYENEEAVDDSQLPKDRFSAERLKGVDSTLKIQPAELGDSAVYLCASSPYGGATGELFFGEGSRLTVL.

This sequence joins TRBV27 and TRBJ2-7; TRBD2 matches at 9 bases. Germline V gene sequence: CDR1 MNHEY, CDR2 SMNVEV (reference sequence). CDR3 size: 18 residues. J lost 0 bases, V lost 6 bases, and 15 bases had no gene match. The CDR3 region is CASRPLRELAGPSYEQYF. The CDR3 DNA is TGTGCCAGCAGGCCTCTACGAGAGCTAGCGGGACCCTCCTACGAGCAGTACTTC.

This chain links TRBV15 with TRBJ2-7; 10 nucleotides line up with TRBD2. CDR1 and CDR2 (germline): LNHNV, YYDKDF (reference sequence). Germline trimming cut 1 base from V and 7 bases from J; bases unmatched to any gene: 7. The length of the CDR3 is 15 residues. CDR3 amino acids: CATSRVGTSAWEQYF. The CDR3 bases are TGTGCCACCAGCAGAGTTGGGACTAGCGCGTGGGAGCAGTACTTC.

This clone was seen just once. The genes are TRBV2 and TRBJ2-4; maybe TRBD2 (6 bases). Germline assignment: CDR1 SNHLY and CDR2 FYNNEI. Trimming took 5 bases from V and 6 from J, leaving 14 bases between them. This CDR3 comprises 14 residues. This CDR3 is CASSRRGEGNIQYF. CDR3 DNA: TGTGCCAGCAGTCGGAGGGGCGAAGGAAACATTCAGTACTTC.